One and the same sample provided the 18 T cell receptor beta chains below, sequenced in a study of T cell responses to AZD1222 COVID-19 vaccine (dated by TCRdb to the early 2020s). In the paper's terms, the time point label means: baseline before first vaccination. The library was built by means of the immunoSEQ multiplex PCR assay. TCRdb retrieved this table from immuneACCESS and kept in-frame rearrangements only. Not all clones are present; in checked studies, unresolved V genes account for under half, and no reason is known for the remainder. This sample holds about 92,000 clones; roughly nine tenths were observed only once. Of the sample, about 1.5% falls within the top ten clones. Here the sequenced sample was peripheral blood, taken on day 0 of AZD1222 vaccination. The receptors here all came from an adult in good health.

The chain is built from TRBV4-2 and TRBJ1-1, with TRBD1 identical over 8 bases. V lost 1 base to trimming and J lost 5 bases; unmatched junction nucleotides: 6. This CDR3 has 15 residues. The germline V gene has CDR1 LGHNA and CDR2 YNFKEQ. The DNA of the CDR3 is TGTGCCAGCAGCCAAGGTGGACAGGGTGGTACTGAAGCTTTCTTT. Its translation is CASSQGGQGGTEAFF.

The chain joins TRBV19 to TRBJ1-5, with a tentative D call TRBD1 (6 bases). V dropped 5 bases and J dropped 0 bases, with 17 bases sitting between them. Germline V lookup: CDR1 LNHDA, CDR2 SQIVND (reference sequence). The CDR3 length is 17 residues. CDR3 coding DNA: TGTGCCAGTAGTTTCACCCCAAGGGGGGTTAGCAATCAGCCCCAGCATTTT. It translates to CASSFTPRGVSNQPQHF.

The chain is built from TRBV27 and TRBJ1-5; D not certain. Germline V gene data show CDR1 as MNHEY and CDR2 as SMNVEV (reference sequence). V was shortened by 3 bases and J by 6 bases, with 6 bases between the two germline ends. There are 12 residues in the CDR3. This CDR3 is CASSLTSQPQHF. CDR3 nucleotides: TGTGCCAGCAGTTTGACGAGTCAGCCCCAGCATTTT.

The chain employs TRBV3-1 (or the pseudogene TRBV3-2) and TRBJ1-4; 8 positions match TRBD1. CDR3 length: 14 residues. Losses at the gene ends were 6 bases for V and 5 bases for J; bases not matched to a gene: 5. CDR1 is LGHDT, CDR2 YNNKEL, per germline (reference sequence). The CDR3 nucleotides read TGTGCCAGCAGAAGGACAGGGCAGAATGAAAAACTGTTTTTT. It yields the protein CASRRTGQNEKLFF.

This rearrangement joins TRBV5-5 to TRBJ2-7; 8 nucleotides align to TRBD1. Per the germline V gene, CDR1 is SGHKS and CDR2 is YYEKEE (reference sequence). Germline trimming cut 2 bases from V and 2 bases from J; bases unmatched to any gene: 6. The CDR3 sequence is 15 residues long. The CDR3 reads CASSFGQGSTYEQYF. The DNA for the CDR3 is TGTGCCAGCAGCTTCGGACAGGGCAGCACCTACGAGCAGTACTTC. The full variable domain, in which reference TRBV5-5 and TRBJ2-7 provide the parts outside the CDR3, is DAGVTQSPTHLIKTRGQQVTLRCSPISGHKSVSWYQQVLGQGPQFIFQYYEKEERGRGNFPDRFSARQFPNYSSELNVNALLLGDSALYLCASSFGQGSTYEQYFGPGTRLTVT.

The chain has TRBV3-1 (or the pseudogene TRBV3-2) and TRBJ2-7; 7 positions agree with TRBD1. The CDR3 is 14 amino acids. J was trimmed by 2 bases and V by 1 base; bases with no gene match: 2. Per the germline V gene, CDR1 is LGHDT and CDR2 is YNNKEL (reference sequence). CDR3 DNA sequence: TGTGCCAGCAGCCAAGTGGACAGGCCCTACGAGCAGTACTTC. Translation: CASSQVDRPYEQYF.

The CDR3 loop reads CASSFTGGQVGELFF. Here the CDR3 DNA reads TGTGCCAGCAGCTTCACAGGGGGCCAGGTCGGGGAGCTGTTTTTT. This rearrangement joins TRBV7-2 to TRBJ2-2, with 9 bases identical to TRBD1. This CDR3 has 15 residues. Trimming removed 3 bases from V and 7 bases from J; junction bases left unmatched: 6. Germline V gene sequence: CDR1 SGHTA, CDR2 FQGNSA. Drawing the rest from reference TRBV7-2 and TRBJ2-2, the complete variable domain is GAGVSQSPSNKVTEKGKDVELRCDPISGHTALYWYRQSLGQGLEFLIYFQGNSAPDKSGLPSDRFSAERTGGSVSTLTIQRTQQEDSAVYLCASSFTGGQVGELFFGEGSRLTVL.

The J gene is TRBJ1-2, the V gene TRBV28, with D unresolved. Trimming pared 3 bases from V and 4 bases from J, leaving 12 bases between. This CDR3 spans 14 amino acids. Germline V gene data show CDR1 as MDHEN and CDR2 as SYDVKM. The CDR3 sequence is CASSFSRTSYGYTF. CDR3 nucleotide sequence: TGTGCCAGCAGTTTCTCCAGGACCAGCTATGGCTACACCTTC.

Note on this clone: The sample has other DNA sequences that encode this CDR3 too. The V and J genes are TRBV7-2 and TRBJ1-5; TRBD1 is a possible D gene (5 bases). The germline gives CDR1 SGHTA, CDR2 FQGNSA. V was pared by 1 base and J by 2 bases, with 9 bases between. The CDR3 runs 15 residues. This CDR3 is CASSLGGGGNQPQHF. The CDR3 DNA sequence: TGTGCCAGCAGCTTAGGTGGGGGGGGCAATCAGCCCCAGCATTTT. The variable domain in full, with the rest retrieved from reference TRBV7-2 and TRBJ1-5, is GAGVSQSPSNKVTEKGKDVELRCDPISGHTALYWYRQSLGQGLEFLIYFQGNSAPDKSGLPSDRFSAERTGGSVSTLTIQRTQQEDSAVYLCASSLGGGGNQPQHFGDGTRLSIL.

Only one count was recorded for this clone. The CDR3 DNA reads as TGTGCCAGCTCGAATCGCGGGGTGGGCTCCTACAATGAGCAGTTCTTC. This gives the protein CASSNRGVGSYNEQFF. V usage is TRBV2 and J usage is TRBJ2-1, with a tentative D call TRBD2 (6 bases). Germline V gene lookup returns CDR1 SNHLY and CDR2 FYNNEI. Trimming removed 8 bases from V and 0 bases from J, with 17 bases in between. The CDR3 has 16 residues.

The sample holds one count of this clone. DNA for the CDR3: TGTGCCAGCAGCCGGGATACTAGCGGGGGGGCCGAGGACACCGGGGAGCTGTTTTTT. Protein: CASSRDTSGGAEDTGELFF. The chain combines TRBV4-2 with TRBJ2-2; 13 positions match TRBD2. This CDR3 is built from 19 residues. V lost 4 bases to trimming and J lost 3 bases; unmatched junction nucleotides: 11. Germline V CDR1 and CDR2: LGHNA, YNFKEQ.

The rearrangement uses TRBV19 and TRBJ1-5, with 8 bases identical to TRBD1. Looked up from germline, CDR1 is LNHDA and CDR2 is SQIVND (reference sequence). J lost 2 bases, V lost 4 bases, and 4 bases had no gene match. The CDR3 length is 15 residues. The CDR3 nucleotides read TGTGCCAGTAGTACCCAGGGGGCCGGCAATCAGCCCCAGCATTTT. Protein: CASSTQGAGNQPQHF.

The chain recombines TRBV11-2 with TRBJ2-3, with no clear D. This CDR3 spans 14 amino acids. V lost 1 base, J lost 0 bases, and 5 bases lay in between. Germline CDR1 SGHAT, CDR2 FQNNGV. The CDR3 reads CASSLAGSTDTQYF. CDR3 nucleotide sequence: TGTGCCAGCAGCTTAGCCGGAAGCACAGATACGCAGTATTTT. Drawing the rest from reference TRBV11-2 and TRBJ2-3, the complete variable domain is EAGVAQSPRYKIIEKRQSVAFWCNPISGHATLYWYQQILGQGPKLLIQFQNNGVVDDSQLPKDRFSAERLKGVDSTLKIQPAKLEDSAVYLCASSLAGSTDTQYFGPGTRLTVL.

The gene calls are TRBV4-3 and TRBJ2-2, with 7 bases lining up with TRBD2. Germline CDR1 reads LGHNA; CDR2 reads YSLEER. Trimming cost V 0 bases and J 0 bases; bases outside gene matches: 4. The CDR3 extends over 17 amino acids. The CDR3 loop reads CASSQDLGGTNTGELFF. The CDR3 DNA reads TGCGCCAGCAGCCAAGATCTCGGGGGGACGAACACCGGGGAGCTGTTTTTT.

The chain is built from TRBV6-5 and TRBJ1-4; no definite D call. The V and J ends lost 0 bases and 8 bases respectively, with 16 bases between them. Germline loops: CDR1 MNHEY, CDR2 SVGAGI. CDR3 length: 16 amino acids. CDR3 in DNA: TGTGCCAGCAGTTACTCGAATAGAGGGTTTTGGGAAAAACTGTTTTTT. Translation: CASSYSNRGFWEKLFF.

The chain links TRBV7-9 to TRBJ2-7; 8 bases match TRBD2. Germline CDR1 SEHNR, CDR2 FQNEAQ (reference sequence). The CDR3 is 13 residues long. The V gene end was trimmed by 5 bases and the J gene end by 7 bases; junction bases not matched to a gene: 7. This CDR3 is CASSALTSDEQYF. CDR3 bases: TGTGCCAGCAGCGCCTTGACTAGCGATGAGCAGTACTTC.

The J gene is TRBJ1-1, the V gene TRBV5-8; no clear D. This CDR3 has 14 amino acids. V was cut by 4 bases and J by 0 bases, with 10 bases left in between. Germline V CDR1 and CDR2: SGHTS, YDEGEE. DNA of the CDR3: TGTGCCAGCAGCGCAGGTAGAATGAACACTGAAGCTTTCTTT. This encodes CASSAGRMNTEAFF.

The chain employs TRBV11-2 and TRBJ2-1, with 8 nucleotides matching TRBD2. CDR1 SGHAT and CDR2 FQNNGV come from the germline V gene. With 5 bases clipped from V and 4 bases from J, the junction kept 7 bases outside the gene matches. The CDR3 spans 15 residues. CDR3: CASSAGSGVYNEQFF. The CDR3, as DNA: TGTGCCAGCAGCGCGGGTAGCGGGGTTTACAATGAGCAGTTCTTC.